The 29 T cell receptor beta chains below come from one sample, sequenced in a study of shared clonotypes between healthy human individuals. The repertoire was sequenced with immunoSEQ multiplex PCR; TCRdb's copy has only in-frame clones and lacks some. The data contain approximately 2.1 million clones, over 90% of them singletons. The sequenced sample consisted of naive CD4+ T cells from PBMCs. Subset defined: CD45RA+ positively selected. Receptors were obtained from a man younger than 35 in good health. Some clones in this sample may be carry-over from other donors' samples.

CDR3 sequence (DNA): TGTGCCAGCAGCTCGGACCACGAGCAGTACTTC. It translates to CASSSDHEQYF. The chain combines TRBV11-3 with TRBJ2-7; D gene uncertain. Per the germline V gene, CDR1 is SGHNT and CDR2 is YENEEA. Trimming stripped 4 bases from V and 5 bases from J, with 6 bases between. The CDR3 runs to 11 residues.

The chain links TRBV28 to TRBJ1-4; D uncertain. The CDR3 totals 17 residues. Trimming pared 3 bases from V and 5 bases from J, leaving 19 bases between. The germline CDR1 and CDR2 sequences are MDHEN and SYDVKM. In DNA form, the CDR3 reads TGTGCCAGCAGTTTGCGAGGTTTTCGACCCGCGAATGAAAAACTGTTTTTT. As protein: CASSLRGFRPANEKLFF.

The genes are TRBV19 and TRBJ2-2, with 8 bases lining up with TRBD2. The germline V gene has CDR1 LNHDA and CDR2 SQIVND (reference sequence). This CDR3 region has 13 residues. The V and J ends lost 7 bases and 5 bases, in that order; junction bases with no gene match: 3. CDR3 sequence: CASKASGTGELFF. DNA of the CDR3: TGTGCCAGTAAGGCTAGCGGGACCGGGGAGCTGTTTTTT. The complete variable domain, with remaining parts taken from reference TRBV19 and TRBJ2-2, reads DGGITQSPKYLFRKEGQNVTLSCEQNLNHDAMYWYRQDPGQGLRLIYYSQIVNDFQKGDIAEGYSVSREKKESFPLTVTSAQKNPTAFYLCASKASGTGELFFGEGSRLTVL.

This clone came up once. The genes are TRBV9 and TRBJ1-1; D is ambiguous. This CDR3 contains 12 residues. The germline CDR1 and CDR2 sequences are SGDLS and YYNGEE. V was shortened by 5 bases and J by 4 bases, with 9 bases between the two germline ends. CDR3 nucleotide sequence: TGTGCCAGCAGGGGCACGGCCACTGAAGCTTTCTTT. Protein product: CASRGTATEAFF.

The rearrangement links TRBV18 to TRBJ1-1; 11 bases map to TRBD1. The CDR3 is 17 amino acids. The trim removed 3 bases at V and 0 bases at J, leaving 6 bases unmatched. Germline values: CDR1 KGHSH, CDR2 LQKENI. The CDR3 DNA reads TGTGCCAGCTCACCCAACGCGGGACAGGGGGTGAACACTGAAGCTTTCTTT. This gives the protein CASSPNAGQGVNTEAFF.

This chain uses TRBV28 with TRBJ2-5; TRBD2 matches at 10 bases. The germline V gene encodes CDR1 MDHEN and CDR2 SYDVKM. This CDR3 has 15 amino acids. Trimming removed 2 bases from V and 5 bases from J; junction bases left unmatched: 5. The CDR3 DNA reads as TGTGCCAGCAGTTTAAGCGGGAGGGCCGGGGAGACCCAGTACTTC. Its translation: CASSLSGRAGETQYF. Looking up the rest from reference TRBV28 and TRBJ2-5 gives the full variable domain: DVKVTQSSRYLVKRTGEKVFLECVQDMDHENMFWYRQDPGLGLRLIYFSYDVKMKEKGDIPEGYSVSREKKERFSLILESASTNQTSMYLCASSLSGRAGETQYFGPGTRLLVL.

This CDR3 is CSVGHTEAFF. CDR3 coding DNA: TGCAGCGTTGGCCACACTGAAGCTTTCTTT. The V gene is TRBV29-1, the J gene TRBJ1-1; D not resolved. The CDR3 has 10 amino acids. The germline V and J ends were trimmed by 4 bases and 3 bases, with 3 bases remaining between them. Per germline, CDR1 SQVTM and CDR2 ANQGSEA.

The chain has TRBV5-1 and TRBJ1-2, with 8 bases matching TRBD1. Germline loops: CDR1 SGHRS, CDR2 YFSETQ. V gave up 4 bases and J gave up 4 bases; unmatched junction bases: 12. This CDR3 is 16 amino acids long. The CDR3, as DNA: TGCGCCAGCAGCCCGGGAGACAGGGGAAACGTCTATGGCTACACCTTC. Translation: CASSPGDRGNVYGYTF.

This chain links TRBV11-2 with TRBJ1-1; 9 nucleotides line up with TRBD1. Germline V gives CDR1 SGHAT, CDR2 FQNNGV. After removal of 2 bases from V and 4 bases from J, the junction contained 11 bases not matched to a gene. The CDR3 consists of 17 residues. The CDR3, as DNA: TGTGCCAGCAGCTTACGGGGACAGGGCTTGGCGGGCACTGAAGCTTTCTTT. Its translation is CASSLRGQGLAGTEAFF. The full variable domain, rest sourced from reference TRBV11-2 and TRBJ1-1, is EAGVAQSPRYKIIEKRQSVAFWCNPISGHATLYWYQQILGQGPKLLIQFQNNGVVDDSQLPKDRFSAERLKGVDSTLKIQPAKLEDSAVYLCASSLRGQGLAGTEAFFGQGTRLTVV.

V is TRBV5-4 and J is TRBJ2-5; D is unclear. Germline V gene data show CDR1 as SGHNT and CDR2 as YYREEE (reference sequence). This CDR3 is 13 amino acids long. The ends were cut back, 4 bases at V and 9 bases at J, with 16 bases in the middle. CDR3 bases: TGTGCCAGCAGCATCCCCCCCCAAGGATCCCAGTACTTC. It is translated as CASSIPPQGSQYF.

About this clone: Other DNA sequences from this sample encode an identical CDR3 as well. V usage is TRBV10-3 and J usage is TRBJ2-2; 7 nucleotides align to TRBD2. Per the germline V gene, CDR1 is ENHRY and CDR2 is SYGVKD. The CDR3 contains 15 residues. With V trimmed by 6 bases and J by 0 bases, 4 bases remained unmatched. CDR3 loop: CAIRRLAANTGELFF. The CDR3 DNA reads TGTGCCATCAGGCGACTAGCTGCGAACACCGGGGAGCTGTTTTTT.

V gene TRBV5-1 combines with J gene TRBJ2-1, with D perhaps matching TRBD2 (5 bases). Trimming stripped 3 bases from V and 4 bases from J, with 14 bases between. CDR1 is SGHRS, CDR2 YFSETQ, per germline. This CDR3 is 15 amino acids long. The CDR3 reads CASSWTDSRYNEQFF. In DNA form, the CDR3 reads TGCGCCAGCAGCTGGACGGACTCCCGATACAATGAGCAGTTCTTC.

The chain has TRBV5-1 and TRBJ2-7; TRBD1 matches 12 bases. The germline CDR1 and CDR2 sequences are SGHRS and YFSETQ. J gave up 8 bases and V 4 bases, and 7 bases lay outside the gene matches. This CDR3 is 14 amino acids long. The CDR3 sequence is CASSIPGQGAKQYF. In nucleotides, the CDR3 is TGCGCCAGCAGCATTCCGGGACAGGGGGCGAAGCAGTACTTC.

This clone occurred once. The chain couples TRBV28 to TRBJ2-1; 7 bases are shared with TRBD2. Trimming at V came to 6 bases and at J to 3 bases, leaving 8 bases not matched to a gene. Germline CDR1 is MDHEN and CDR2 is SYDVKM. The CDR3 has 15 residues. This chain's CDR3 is CASRRDRGGYNEQFF. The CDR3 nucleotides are TGTGCCAGCAGGAGGGATCGCGGGGGCTACAATGAGCAGTTCTTC.

The CDR3 protein is CASSLDRPSGNTIYF. The CDR3 region has the DNA TGCGCCAGCAGCTTGGACAGACCCTCTGGAAACACCATATATTTT. V usage is TRBV5-1 and J usage is TRBJ1-3; no firm D call. CDR1 SGHRS and CDR2 YFSETQ come from the germline V gene. V gave up 0 bases and J gave up 0 bases, with 7 bases separating them. This CDR3 comprises 15 residues. Complete variable domain (other parts from reference TRBV5-1 and TRBJ1-3): KAGVTQTPRYLIKTRGQQVTLSCSPISGHRSVSWYQQTPGQGLQFLFEYFSETQRNKGNFPGRFSGRQFSNSRSEMNVSTLELGDSALYLCASSLDRPSGNTIYFGEGSWLTVV.

CDR3 residues: CASSLMVVGGGETQYF. In DNA form, the CDR3 reads TGCGCCAGCAGCTTGATGGTCGTAGGGGGAGGTGAGACCCAGTACTTC. This sequence joins TRBV5-1 and TRBJ2-5; TRBD1 or TRBD2 may be the D gene (6 bases each). The length of the CDR3 is 16 residues. V was clipped by 1 base and J by 5 bases, with 18 bases between them. Germline CDR1 reads SGHRS; CDR2 reads YFSETQ.

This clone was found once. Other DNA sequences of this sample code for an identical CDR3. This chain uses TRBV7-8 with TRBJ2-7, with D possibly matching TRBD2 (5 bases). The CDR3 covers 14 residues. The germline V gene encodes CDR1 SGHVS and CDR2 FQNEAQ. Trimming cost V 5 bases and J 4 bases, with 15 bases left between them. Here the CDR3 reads CASSLRRGPYEQYF. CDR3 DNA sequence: TGTGCCAGCAGCCTTCGTCGAGGGCCTTACGAGCAGTACTTC.

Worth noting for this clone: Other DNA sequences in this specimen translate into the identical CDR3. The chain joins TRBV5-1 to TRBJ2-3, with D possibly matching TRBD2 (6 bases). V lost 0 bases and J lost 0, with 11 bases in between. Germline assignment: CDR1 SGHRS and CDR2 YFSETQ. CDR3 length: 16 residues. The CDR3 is CASSLAAGTSTDTQYF. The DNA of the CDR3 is TGCGCCAGCAGCTTGGCTGCGGGGACTAGCACAGATACGCAGTATTTT.

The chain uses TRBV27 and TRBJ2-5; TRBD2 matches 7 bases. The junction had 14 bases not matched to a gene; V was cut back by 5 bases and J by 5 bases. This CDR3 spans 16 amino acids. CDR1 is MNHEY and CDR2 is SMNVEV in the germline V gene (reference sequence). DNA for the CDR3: TGTGCCAGCAGTGCCGGGACTACCTTTTTAGGTGAGACCCAGTACTTC. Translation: CASSAGTTFLGETQYF.

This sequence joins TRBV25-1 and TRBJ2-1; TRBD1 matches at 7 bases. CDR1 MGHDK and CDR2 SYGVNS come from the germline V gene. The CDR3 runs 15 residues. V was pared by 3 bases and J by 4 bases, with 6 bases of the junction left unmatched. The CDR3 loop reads CASSDRGMPYNEQFF. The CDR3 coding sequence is TGTGCCAGCAGTGACAGGGGGATGCCGTACAATGAGCAGTTCTTC.

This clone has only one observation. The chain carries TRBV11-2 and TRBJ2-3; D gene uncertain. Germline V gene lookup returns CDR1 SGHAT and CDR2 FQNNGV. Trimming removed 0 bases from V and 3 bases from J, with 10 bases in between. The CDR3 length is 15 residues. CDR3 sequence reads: CASSLDRSWTDTQYF. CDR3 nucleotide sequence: TGTGCCAGCAGCTTAGATAGGTCGTGGACAGATACGCAGTATTTT.

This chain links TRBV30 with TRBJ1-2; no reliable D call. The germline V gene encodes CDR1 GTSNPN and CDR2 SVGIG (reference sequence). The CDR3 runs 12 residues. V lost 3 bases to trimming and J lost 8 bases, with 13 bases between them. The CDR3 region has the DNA TGTGCCTGGAGACCGGGGAAAGGGGGCTACACCTTC. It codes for CAWRPGKGGYTF.

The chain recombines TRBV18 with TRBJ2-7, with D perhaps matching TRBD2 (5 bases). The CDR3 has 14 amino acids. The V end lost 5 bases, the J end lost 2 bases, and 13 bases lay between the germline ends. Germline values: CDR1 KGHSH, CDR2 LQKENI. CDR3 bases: TGTGCCAGCTCAGCTAGCAAAGGCCCCTACGAGCAGTACTTC. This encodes CASSASKGPYEQYF. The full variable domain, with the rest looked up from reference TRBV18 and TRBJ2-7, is NAGVMQNPRHLVRRRGQEARLRCSPMKGHSHVYWYRQLPEEGLKFMVYLQKENIIDESGMPKERFSAEFPKEGPSILRIQQVVRGDSAAYFCASSASKGPYEQYFGPGTRLTVT.

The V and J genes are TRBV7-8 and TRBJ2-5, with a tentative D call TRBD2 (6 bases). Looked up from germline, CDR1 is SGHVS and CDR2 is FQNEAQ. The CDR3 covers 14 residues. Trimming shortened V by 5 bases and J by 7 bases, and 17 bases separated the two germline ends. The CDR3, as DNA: TGTGCCAGCAGCCGCCGGGACTCGAAGGGGACCCAGTACTTC. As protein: CASSRRDSKGTQYF.

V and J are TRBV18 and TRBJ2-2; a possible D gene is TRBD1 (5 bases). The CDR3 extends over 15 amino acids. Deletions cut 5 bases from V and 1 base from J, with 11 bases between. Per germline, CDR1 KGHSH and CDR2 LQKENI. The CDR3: CASSWGRQNTGELFF. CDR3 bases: TGTGCCAGCTCATGGGGCCGACAGAACACCGGGGAGCTGTTTTTT.

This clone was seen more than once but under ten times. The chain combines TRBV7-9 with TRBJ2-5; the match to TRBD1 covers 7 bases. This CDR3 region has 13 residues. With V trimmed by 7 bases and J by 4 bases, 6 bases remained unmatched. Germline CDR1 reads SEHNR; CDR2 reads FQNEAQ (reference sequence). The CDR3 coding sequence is TGTGCCAGCACCGACAGGGTCACAGAGACCCAGTACTTC. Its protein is CASTDRVTETQYF.

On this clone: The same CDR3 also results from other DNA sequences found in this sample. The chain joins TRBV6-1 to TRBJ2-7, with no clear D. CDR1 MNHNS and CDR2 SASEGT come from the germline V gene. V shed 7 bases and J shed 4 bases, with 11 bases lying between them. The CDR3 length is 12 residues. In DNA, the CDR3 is TGTGCCAGCACCCCCAGTAGTTACGAGCAGTACTTC. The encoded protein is CASTPSSYEQYF.

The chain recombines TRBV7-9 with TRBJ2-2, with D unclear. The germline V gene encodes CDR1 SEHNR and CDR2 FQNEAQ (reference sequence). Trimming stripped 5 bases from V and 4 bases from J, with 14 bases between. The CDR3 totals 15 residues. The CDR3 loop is CASSPRVVSTGELFF. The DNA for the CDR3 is TGTGCCAGCAGCCCCCGAGTAGTCTCCACCGGGGAGCTGTTTTTT. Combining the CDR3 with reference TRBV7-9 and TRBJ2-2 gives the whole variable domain DTGVSQNPRHKITKRGQNVTFRCDPISEHNRLYWYRQTLGQGPEFLTYFQNEAQLEKSRLLSDRFSAERPKGSFSTLEIQRTEQGDSAMYLCASSPRVVSTGELFFGEGSRLTVL.

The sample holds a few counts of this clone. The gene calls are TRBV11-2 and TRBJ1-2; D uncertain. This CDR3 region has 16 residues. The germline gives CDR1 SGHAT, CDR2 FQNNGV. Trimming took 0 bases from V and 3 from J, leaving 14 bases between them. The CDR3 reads CASSLEWAGDYYGYTF. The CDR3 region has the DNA TGTGCCAGCAGCTTAGAATGGGCAGGAGACTACTATGGCTACACCTTC.